The 23 T cell receptor beta chains below were found in one sample sequenced in a study of post-analysis software for immune sequencing data. Antigen specificity for these receptors is unknown. Unique molecular identifiers had been added to the TCR beta cDNA libraries. TCRdb passed the PCR reads through MiXCR, listing each CDR3 protein once. The table shows approximately 690,000 distinct CDR3 sequences, with approximately 59% occurring only once. Study conclusions and caveats: A few TRBV segments occurring more often in patients than controls included TRBV5-6, TRBV5-1 and TRBV20-1.

Source material: blood. The receptors derive from a girl aged 2-10 years with multiple sclerosis.

V is TRBV11-2 and J is TRBJ2-5; TRBD1 is a possible D gene (5 bases). The CDR3 runs to 15 residues. CDR1 is SGHAT, CDR2 FQNNGV, per germline. Between the trimmed V and J ends, which lost 0 bases and 4 bases, there was a span of 12 bases. CDR3: CASSLEGEIGETQYF. CDR3 bases: TGTGCCAGCAGCTTAGAAGGGGAAATTGGAGAGACCCAGTACTTC.

The DNA of the CDR3 is TGTGCCAGCAGCAGCAGGGGGACGAACTATGGCTACACCTTC. Its protein product is CASSSRGTNYGYTF. The gene calls are TRBV13 and TRBJ1-2, with TRBD1 matching over 7 bases. CDR3 size: 14 residues. Per the germline V gene, CDR1 is PRHDT and CDR2 is FYEKMQ (reference sequence). J gave up 2 bases and V 5 bases, and 5 bases lay outside the gene matches.

Comment on this clonotype: Relative to the germline gene, one junction end is altered; a read error may explain this. The genes are TRBV27 and TRBJ1-1; TRBD1 might be the D (5 bases). Per germline, CDR1 MNHEY and CDR2 SMNVEV (reference sequence). The CDR3 length is 14 residues. The CDR3 sequence: CASRLFQGNTEAFF. The CDR3 bases are TGTGCCAGCAGGTTATTTCAGGGGAACACTGAAGCTTTCTTT.

The CDR3 loop is CANHPQGIYNEQFF. CDR3 DNA sequence: TGTGCCAACCACCCGCAGGGGATATACAATGAGCAGTTCTTC. J is TRBJ2-1 and V is TRBV7-3, with a possible D match to TRBD1 (6 bases). The CDR3 is 14 amino acids. V lost 10 bases and J lost 4, with 17 bases in between. The germline V gene encodes CDR1 SGHTA and CDR2 FQGTGA.

The chain employs TRBV29-1 and TRBJ2-7, with 7 bases that match TRBD1. Germline CDR1 and CDR2: SQVTM and ANQGSEA. V shed 5 bases, J shed 3 bases, and the junction held 16 bases outside the gene matches. The CDR3 has 16 residues. CDR3 sequence: CSVSGLTGDPVYEQYF. CDR3 in DNA: TGCAGCGTTTCCGGGCTTACAGGGGACCCTGTCTACGAGCAGTACTTC.

DNA for the CDR3: TGCAGTGCTAGAGTCGACAGGGTCGGCGAGCAGTACTTC. Its translation: CSARVDRVGEQYF. V and J are TRBV20-1 and TRBJ2-5; the match to TRBD1 covers 7 bases. The J call is doubtful: the DNA matches TRBJ2-7 better. Germline V gives CDR1 DFQATT, CDR2 SNEGSKA (reference sequence). This CDR3 spans 13 amino acids.

Of note for this clonotype: The germline gene is not matched at one end of the junction; a read error may be the cause. The rearrangement links TRBV5-6 to TRBJ2-5, with 9 positions matching TRBD2. CDR3 length: 15 amino acids. The germline gives CDR1 SGHDT, CDR2 YYEEEE. The CDR3 is CVSSLGGLAAETQYF. CDR3 in DNA: TGTGTCAGCAGCTTGGGGGGACTAGCTGCCGAGACCCAGTACTTC.

The chain uses TRBV5-1 and TRBJ1-4; D might be TRBD1 (6 bases). Germline V CDR1 and CDR2: SGHRS, YFSETQ. The CDR3 is made up of 16 amino acids. V lost 0 bases and J 0 bases, leaving 9 bases between the germline ends. CDR3 DNA: TGCGCCAGCAGCTTGGACAGGACAGCAACTAATGAAAAACTGTTTTTT. Its protein product is CASSLDRTATNEKLFF. The entire variable domain, with the rest obtained from reference TRBV5-1 and TRBJ1-4, is as follows: KAGVTQTPRYLIKTRGQQVTLSCSPISGHRSVSWYQQTPGQGLQFLFEYFSETQRNKGNFPGRFSGRQFSNSRSEMNVSTLELGDSALYLCASSLDRTATNEKLFFGSGTQLSVL.

The V call is TRBV12-3 or TRBV12-4, the J call TRBJ2-4; D is unclear. V gave up 3 bases and J gave up 13 bases, with 10 bases separating them. The CDR3 totals 11 residues. The CDR3, as DNA: TGTGCCAGCAGTTTGGATCAGGCCCAGTACTTC. Protein: CASSLDQAQYF.

The chain combines TRBV5-1 with TRBJ2-3, with a tentative D call TRBD1 (5 bases). The length of the CDR3 is 15 residues. V was cut by 0 bases and J by 5 bases, with 13 bases left in between. CDR1 and CDR2 from the germline V gene are SGHRS and YFSETQ. The CDR3 protein is CASSLEGRVEDTQYF. Here the CDR3 DNA reads TGCGCCAGCAGCTTGGAGGGCAGGGTTGAAGATACGCAGTATTTT.

This clonotype came up once. The chain uses TRBV10-1 and TRBJ2-1; 9 bases are shared with TRBD1. This CDR3 has 12 amino acids. Trimming at V came to 9 bases and at J to 6 bases, leaving 3 bases not matched to a gene. Per the germline V gene, CDR1 is WNHNN and CDR2 is SYGVQD (reference sequence). The CDR3 reads CARGQGLNEQFF. The CDR3 nucleotides read TGCGCCAGAGGACAGGGGCTCAATGAGCAGTTCTTC.

This chain uses TRBV20-1 with TRBJ1-2; TRBD1 matches at 7 bases. There are 14 residues in the CDR3. Germline loops: CDR1 DFQATT, CDR2 SNEGSKA (reference sequence). Losses at the gene ends were 3 bases for V and 5 bases for J; bases not matched to a gene: 9. CDR3 in amino acids: CSASADRGRYGYTF. The CDR3 bases are TGCAGTGCTAGTGCGGATAGGGGGCGTTATGGCTACACCTTC.

This clonotype appeared a single time. The genes are TRBV5-1 and TRBJ2-1; D ambiguous. Germline V lookup: CDR1 SGHRS, CDR2 YFSETQ. Deletions cut 4 bases from V and 5 bases from J, with 10 bases between. The CDR3 is 13 amino acids. This CDR3 reads CASSRRNNNEQFF. The DNA for the CDR3 is TGCGCCAGCAGCAGGCGGAATAACAATGAGCAGTTCTTC.

The gene calls are TRBV20-1 and TRBJ1-5; maybe TRBD1 (6 bases). Germline V gene lookup returns CDR1 DFQATT and CDR2 SNEGSKA (reference sequence). This CDR3 has 16 amino acids. Trimming pared 7 bases from V and 3 bases from J, leaving 22 bases between. This CDR3 is CSVERDIRSPNQPQHF. The DNA for the CDR3 is TGCAGTGTAGAAAGGGACATCCGATCCCCCAATCAGCCCCAGCATTTT.

This chain links TRBV20-1 with TRBJ2-3; D is unresolved. Germline values: CDR1 DFQATT, CDR2 SNEGSKA (reference sequence). The CDR3 totals 12 residues. Trimming pared 6 bases from V and 4 bases from J, leaving 11 bases between. Written as DNA, the CDR3 is TGCAGTGCCGTTAAGCGTGCAGATACGCAGTATTTT. This encodes CSAVKRADTQYF.

The chain has TRBV5-1 and TRBJ2-1; D possibly corresponds to TRBD2 (5 bases). Germline loops: CDR1 SGHRS, CDR2 YFSETQ. Trimming left V 1 base short and J 6 bases short, with 17 bases between. The CDR3 totals 16 residues. CDR3 region: CASSLLGLAEFNEQFF. The CDR3 DNA follows: TGCGCCAGCAGCTTGTTAGGCCTAGCAGAGTTCAATGAGCAGTTCTTC.

J is TRBJ1-2 and V is TRBV5-1; 8 bases match TRBD1. From germline, CDR1 is SGHRS and CDR2 YFSETQ. The V segment lost 3 bases and the J segment 3 bases; nucleotides outside the gene matches: 10. The CDR3 contains 16 residues. The CDR3 DNA follows: TGCGCCAGCAGCTACTCAATACCGACAGGGGACTATGGCTACACCTTC. Translating it yields CASSYSIPTGDYGYTF.

About this clonotype: One end of the junction varies from germline; a read error may be responsible. The chain joins TRBV7-7 to TRBJ2-1, with D perhaps TRBD2 (5 bases). CDR1 and CDR2 (germline): SSHAT, FNYEAQ (reference sequence). There are 14 residues in the CDR3. CDR3 in amino acids: CASSAKRSCGEQFF. The DNA of the CDR3 is TGTGCTAGCAGCGCCAAGCGGTCCTGCGGTGAGCAGTTCTTC.

This clonotype appeared a few times. This chain uses TRBV5-1 with TRBJ2-3; maybe TRBD2 (6 bases). Trimming left V 5 bases short and J 4 bases short, with 14 bases between. Germline V gives CDR1 SGHRS, CDR2 YFSETQ. The CDR3 extends over 14 amino acids. The CDR3 is CASRRGRGPDTQYF. In DNA form, the CDR3 reads TGCGCCAGCAGGCGGGGAAGGGGCCCAGATACGCAGTATTTT.

The chain carries TRBV10-2 and TRBJ2-5; no clear D gene. Germline V CDR1 and CDR2: WSHSY, SAAADI. CDR3 length: 15 amino acids. With 2 bases removed from V and 0 bases from J, the gap between germline ends came to 10 bases. CDR3 DNA sequence: TGCGCCAGCAGTGAGCTATTGGGTTACCAAGAGACCCAGTACTTC. This encodes CASSELLGYQETQYF.

The chain combines TRBV4-2 with TRBJ2-1; 10 bases align to TRBD2. The ends lost 3 bases at V and 4 bases at J; junction bases unmatched: 9. Germline V gives CDR1 LGHNA, CDR2 YNFKEQ. The CDR3 contains 17 residues. CDR3 in amino acids: CASSQTEAGGRYNEQFF. The CDR3 bases are TGTGCCAGCAGCCAGACTGAAGCGGGGGGGCGGTACAATGAGCAGTTCTTC.

The chain has TRBV20-1 and TRBJ2-7, with D perhaps given as TRBD1 or TRBD2 (5 bases each). The CDR3 runs to 13 residues. Germline CDR1 is DFQATT and CDR2 is SNEGSKA (reference sequence). The V end lost 3 bases, the J end lost 5 bases, and 14 bases lay between the germline ends. This chain's CDR3 is CSARETRGNEQYF. CDR3 bases: TGCAGTGCTAGGGAGACGAGGGGAAACGAGCAGTACTTC.

This sequence joins TRBV20-1 and TRBJ2-7, with D uncertain. The CDR3 sequence is 13 residues long. CDR1 is DFQATT and CDR2 is SNEGSKA in the germline V gene (reference sequence). CDR3 protein: CRALGASSYEQYF. The CDR3 bases are TGCAGGGCCTTGGGCGCCAGCTCCTACGAGCAGTACTTC.